The rows below give T cell receptor beta chains drawn from one sample of a study of PD-L1 blockade in urothelial cancer. Clones were sequenced by immunoSEQ multiplex PCR, and TCRdb holds only the in-frame ones, with some missing. The data hold 45,000 to 50,000 clones, with about 91% observed a single time. Material: PBMCs, obtained around atezolizumab (anti-PD-L1) treatment. The origin of the receptors is a man older than 75 with urothelial cancer. Each CDR3 is given with its conserved first and last residue. A D gene is named only where the DNA matches it firmly. Rows may omit the clone size; those that give it use once, few, many or a size class.

clone_size,d_call,v_call,j_call,cdr3_nt,cdr3_aa
.,.,TRBV5-1,TRBJ1-1,TGCGCCAGCAGCCCTACAGATAGCACTGAAGCTTTCTTT,CASSPTDSTEAFF
.,TRBD1,TRBV5-1,TRBJ2-1,TGCGCCAGCCGAGGTGGGACAGGGGCCTACAATGAGCAGTTCTTC,CASRGGTGAYNEQFF
.,.,TRBV19,TRBJ1-1,TGTGCCAGTAAAATTTCGGAGGTAGGAAGGACTGAAGCTTTCTTT,CASKISEVGRTEAFF
once,.,TRBV28,TRBJ1-2,TGTGCCAGCAGTCCACTACAGGGTAATGGCTACACCTTC,CASSPLQGNGYTF
.,.,TRBV10-1,TRBJ2-7,TGCGCCAGCAGTGTTACTAGCTATGGCGAGCAGTACTTC,CASSVTSYGEQYF
few,TRBD2,TRBV29-1,TRBJ2-2,TGCAGCGTTGTCAAAGGACTAGCAGTTAACACCGGGGAGCTGTTTTTT,CSVVKGLAVNTGELFF
.,TRBD1,TRBV7-2,TRBJ2-1,TGTGCCAGCAGCCGAAAGGCTCAGGGGGCCTACAATGAGCAGTTCTTC,CASSRKAQGAYNEQFF
.,.,TRBV25-1,TRBJ2-1,TGTGCCAGCAGTGAGTTTATTTTGGACAGTAGGGATGAGCAGTTCTTC,CASSEFILDSRDEQFF
.,.,TRBV10-1,TRBJ1-2,TGCGCCAGCAGTGAGAATGCGGATTCGGCTTATGGCTACACCTTC,CASSENADSAYGYTF
.,.,TRBV6-1,TRBJ1-1,TGTGCCAGCCTCGGACAGTTGAACACTGAAGCTTTCTTT,CASLGQLNTEAFF
.,.,TRBV5-4,TRBJ2-1,TGTGCCAGCAGCCCTAGGGGTGTGGGCAATGAGCAGTTCTTC,CASSPRGVGNEQFF
once,.,TRBV5-4,TRBJ2-7,TGTGCCAGCAGGATACGGGGACAAGTACTCTTCATCCACGAGCAGTACTTC,CASRIRGQVLFIHEQYF
few,TRBD1,TRBV19,TRBJ1-1,TGTGCCAGTAGTATAGCCCGGACAGGGTTGGGCACTGAAGCTTTCTTT,CASSIARTGLGTEAFF
.,TRBD1,TRBV19,TRBJ2-5,TGTGCCAGTAGCCACAGGGGTCAGACCCAGTACTTC,CASSHRGQTQYF
few,.,TRBV27,TRBJ1-1,TGTGCCAGCAGGGGCGTCGGTTTCGGCACTGAAGCTTTCTTT,CASRGVGFGTEAFF
.,TRBD1,TRBV6-6,TRBJ2-2,TGTGCCAGCCAGGGGGATAAGAACACCGGGGAGCTGTTTTTT,CASQGDKNTGELFF